Below are 22 T cell receptor beta chains sequenced from a single sample in a study of tumor-infiltrating lymphocytes in primary liver carcinoma. The tissue used was unsorted bulk material of about 19-33 mg. RNA and DNA were co-extracted from it with the AllPrep DNA/RNA mini kit. From 450 to 600 ng total RNA, TCR beta cDNA was generated with a primer in the constant region. Modified slightly, ARM-PCR produced TCR beta libraries over three nested multiplex PCR rounds. Running around 9 cycles apiece, the first two PCR rounds relied on TRBV1-TRBV30 forward primers together with a C-beta reverse primer. TCRdb reanalysed the multiplex PCR reads using MiXCR and keeps one entry per CDR3 protein. The sample includes 99,000 or so distinct CDR3 sequences, 55% to 70% seen only once; the top ten take over 9.5%. Sequenced material: liver tumor tissue from sampling region 5. The subset: tumor region T5, tumor centre. The receptors here all came from an older woman with primary liver carcinoma and hepatitis B virus infection.

This clonotype has just a few counts. Being one base from a much bigger clone, this may be a read error. V and J are TRBV5-5 and TRBJ2-3; tentative D call: TRBD1 (5 bases). The germline V gene has CDR1 SGHKS and CDR2 YYEKEE (reference sequence). The CDR3 extends over 14 amino acids. CDR3 in amino acids: CASNLGGRADTQYF. The CDR3 coding sequence is TGTGCCAGCAACTTGGGTGGCAGGGCAGATACGCAGTATTTT.

A word on this clonotype: A clone one base away is much larger, so this may be a read error. The rearrangement links TRBV29-1 to TRBJ2-7; D remains ambiguous. The CDR3 has 11 amino acids. V gave up 7 bases and J gave up 5 bases, with 12 bases separating them. Per germline, CDR1 SQVTM and CDR2 ANQGSEA. Here the CDR3 reads CSGKERHEQYF. The CDR3 coding sequence is TGCAGCGGCAAAGAGAGGCACGAGCAGTACTTC.

Details on this clonotype: The conserved phenylalanine or tryptophan is not found at the CDR3 terminus, so this likely reflects a read error. The chain carries TRBV5-6 and TRBJ2-1; D is ambiguous. The CDR3 has 15 residues. Germline V gives CDR1 SGHDT, CDR2 YYEEEE. CDR3 sequence: CVSSPRPTVPREQFI. The CDR3 coding sequence is TGTGTCAGCAGCCCGAGGCCAACAGTGCCCAGGGAGCAGTTCATC.

The genes are TRBV7-8 and TRBJ2-7; a weak D match, TRBD1 (6 bases). Germline V gene lookup returns CDR1 SGHVS and CDR2 FQNEAQ. With 2 bases removed from V and 7 bases from J, the gap between germline ends came to 30 bases. The CDR3 has 19 residues. CDR3 loop: CASSLMFALATRERGEQYF. The CDR3 bases are TGTGCCAGCAGCTTAATGTTTGCCCTGGCTACCCGAGAAAGGGGGGAGCAGTACTTC.

Turning to this clonotype: A read error may produce the germline difference seen at one junction end. V is TRBV6-5 and J is TRBJ2-3; 7 nucleotides align to TRBD1. The germline V gene has CDR1 MNHEY and CDR2 SVGAGI. The CDR3 consists of 16 residues. The CDR3 nucleotides are TGTACCAGCAGTTACAGGGGCAGAGCTCTCCACAGATACGCAGTATTT. Protein product: CTSSYRGRALHRYAVF.

As for this clonotype: Germline and junction disagree at one end, which may indicate a read error. The chain combines TRBV7-3 with TRBJ2-1, with D possibly being TRBD2 (6 bases). CDR1 and CDR2 from the germline V gene are SGHTA and FQGTGA. The CDR3 is 14 amino acids. The CDR3: CVSSSTRDFNEQFF. The DNA of the CDR3 is TGTGTCAGCAGCTCTACCCGGGACTTCAATGAACAGTTCTTC.

This clonotype was found many times. The chain couples TRBV5-5 to TRBJ1-5; the D is unclear. The length of the CDR3 is 13 residues. V lost 3 bases, J lost 3 bases, and 7 bases lay in between. Looked up from germline, CDR1 is SGHKS and CDR2 is YYEKEE (reference sequence). The CDR3, as DNA: TGTGCCAGCAGCTCATGGTACAATCAGCCCCAGCATTTT. Its translation: CASSSWYNQPQHF.

Regarding this clonotype: The junction and the germline gene differ at one end; a read error may be behind it. V gene TRBV7-9 combines with J gene TRBJ2-2; weak D call: TRBD2 (5 bases). This CDR3 spans 14 amino acids. Germline V gene lookup returns CDR1 SEHNR and CDR2 FQNEAQ (reference sequence). CDR3 protein: CASSSRANTGELFF. The DNA for the CDR3 is TGTGCCAGCAGTTCGCGGGCGAACACCGGGGAGCTGTTTTTC. Full variable domain (remainder filled in from reference TRBV7-9 and TRBJ2-2): DTGVSQNPRHKITKRGQNVTFRCDPISEHNRLYWYRQTLGQGPEFLTYFQNEAQLEKSRLLSDRFSAERPKGSFSTLEIQRTEQGDSAMYLCASSSRANTGELFFGEGSRLTVL.

In regard to this clonotype: A much larger clone differs by one base, so this may be a read error. CDR3 sequence: CASSLGGGMGLMTQYF. The CDR3 bases are TGTGCCAGCAGCTTAGGAGGGGGCATGGGGCTTATGACCCAGTACTTC. This chain connects TRBV7-8 to TRBJ2-5, with TRBD1 matching over 7 bases. V shed 1 base and J 7 bases; nucleotides not matched to a gene: 12. CDR1 is SGHVS, CDR2 FQNEAQ, per germline. The CDR3 loop spans 16 amino acids.

Here the CDR3 reads CASSSFTQRVSYEQYF. CDR3 sequence (DNA): TGTGCCAGCAGTTCATTCACCCAGCGGGTCTCCTACGAGCAGTACTTC. The chain links TRBV28 to TRBJ2-7; D may be TRBD2 (6 bases). CDR1 is MDHEN, CDR2 SYDVKM, per germline. Between the trimmed V and J ends, which lost 4 bases and 0 bases, there was a span of 16 bases. The CDR3 length is 16 residues.

With regard to this clonotype: Sequence at one end of the junction differs from germline and may be a read error. The chain carries TRBV4-2 and TRBJ2-7, with 14 bases identical to TRBD2. Germline values: CDR1 LGHNA, CDR2 YNFKEQ. This CDR3 contains 15 residues. Written as DNA, the CDR3 is TGTGCCTGCAGCCTGGGACTAGCGGGAGCCAACGACCAGTACTTT. Amino acids: CACSLGLAGANDQYF.

The chain recombines TRBV2 with TRBJ2-3; a weak D match, TRBD1 (5 bases). Per germline, CDR1 SNHLY and CDR2 FYNNEI. CDR3 length: 13 residues. V lost 3 bases and J lost 10, with 14 bases in between. The CDR3, as DNA: TGTGCCAGCAGTGAGGGGCCAGGAAGGGCGCAGTATTTT. Translated: CASSEGPGRAQYF.

This clonotype was found many times. The V call is TRBV10-2, the J call TRBJ2-7; 11 bases match TRBD2. Germline assignment: CDR1 WSHSY and CDR2 SAAADI. CDR3 length: 15 amino acids. Trimming removed 6 bases from V and 5 bases from J; junction bases left unmatched: 9. The CDR3 region is CASRLAGAPRDEQYF. CDR3 bases: TGCGCCAGCAGACTAGCGGGAGCCCCAAGAGACGAGCAGTACTTC.

Concerning this clonotype: The CDR3 does not close with the conserved phenylalanine or tryptophan, likely indicating a read error. CDR3 DNA: TGTGCCAGCAGCCTCGGACTCCTGAAATATAATGAGCAGTTCTTA. Amino acid sequence: CASSLGLLKYNEQFL. V is TRBV6-5 and J is TRBJ2-1; D might be TRBD2 (5 bases). The V and J ends lost 6 bases and 7 bases respectively, with 19 bases between them. Germline lookup yields CDR1 MNHEY and CDR2 SVGAGI. This CDR3 is 15 amino acids long.

Turning to this clonotype: Lacking the conserved final phenylalanine or tryptophan, this CDR3 likely reflects a read error. The chain recombines TRBV28 with TRBJ1-5, with D possibly TRBD1 on 6 matching bases. Between the trimmed V and J ends, which lost 4 bases and 9 bases, there was a span of 19 bases. Germline V gives CDR1 MDHEN, CDR2 SYDVKM. The CDR3 has 15 residues. CDR3 DNA: TGTGCCAGCAGTTCACCCGGGACACCGGTTCGGCCCCAGCATTTA. It is translated as CASSSPGTPVRPQHL.

For this clonotype: It is likely a read error, because the conserved phenylalanine at the end of the CDR3 is missing. This chain connects TRBV5-8 to TRBJ2-2, with a possible D match to TRBD2 (6 bases). This CDR3 contains 17 residues. Trimming shortened V by 0 bases and J by 2 bases, and 14 bases separated the two germline ends. The germline CDR1 and CDR2 sequences are SGHTS and YDEGEE. The DNA for the CDR3 is TGTGCCAGCAGCTTGGTAGTAGCGGAACCTAACACCGGGGAGCTGTTTCTT. Translating gives CASSLVVAEPNTGELFL.

Worth noting for this clonotype: A much larger clone sits a single nucleotide away, making a read error possible. The chain joins TRBV7-8 to TRBJ2-1; 9 nucleotides align to TRBD2. The DNA end is more similar to TRBJ2-7, so the J call may be wrong. This CDR3 comprises 15 residues. Germline CDR1 and CDR2: SGHVS and FQNEAQ. DNA of the CDR3: TGTGCCAGCAGCCGCAGGACTAGCGCCGGTAGTGAGCAGTACTTC. This encodes CASSRRTSAGSEQYF.

The rearrangement joins TRBV5-6 to TRBJ2-6, with a weak D call TRBD1 (5 bases). The CDR3 totals 14 residues. The germline gives CDR1 SGHDT, CDR2 YYEEEE. V gave up 10 bases and J gave up 18 bases, with 29 bases separating them. The CDR3 is CAGQRAGGANAQTF. Written as DNA, the CDR3 is TGTGCCGGACAAAGGGCTGGTGGGGCCAACGCCCAGACTTTC.

A remark on this clonotype: Compared with germline, one end of the junction differs, possibly owing to a read error. This chain uses TRBV6-6 with TRBJ2-5; D might be TRBD2 (5 bases). The CDR3 extends over 15 amino acids. Germline assignment: CDR1 MNHNY and CDR2 SVGAGI (reference sequence). The CDR3 spells CASSYSRIGGETQYF. The CDR3 region has the DNA TGTGCCAGCAGTTACTCGCGGATAGGAGGAGAGACCCAGTATTTC.

Comment on this clonotype: It may be a read error: a sequence one base away is much more abundant. The rearrangement links TRBV28 to TRBJ2-3; D gene ambiguous. V was cut by 2 bases and J by 0 bases, with 9 bases left in between. The germline gives CDR1 MDHEN, CDR2 SYDVKM. The CDR3 is 15 residues long. The CDR3: CASSLMVGSTDTQYF. The DNA for the CDR3 is TGTGCCAGCAGTTTAATGGTGGGGAGCACAGATACGCAGTATTTT. Full variable domain (rest looked up from reference TRBV28 and TRBJ2-3): DVKVTQSSRYLVKRTGEKVFLECVQDMDHENMFWYRQDPGLGLRLIYFSYDVKMKEKGDIPEGYSVSREKKERFSLILESASTNQTSMYLCASSLMVGSTDTQYFGPGTRLTVL.

Comment on this clonotype: The junction departs from germline at one end; a sequencing error may be responsible. CDR3 bases: TGTGCCAACAGCTTCTTTGGGACTAGCGGGATCAAAGAGCAGTTCTTC. The encoded protein is CANSFFGTSGIKEQFF. This chain links TRBV13 with TRBJ2-1; 13 nucleotides align to TRBD2. This CDR3 is built from 16 residues. Germline assignment: CDR1 PRHDT and CDR2 FYEKMQ (reference sequence). Using reference TRBV13 and TRBJ2-1 for the parts outside the CDR3, the full variable domain is AAGVIQSPRHLIKEKRETATLKCYPIPRHDTVYWYQQGPGQDPQFLISFYEKMQSDKGSIPDRFSAQQFSDYHSELNMSSLELGDSALYFCANSFFGTSGIKEQFFGPGTRLTVL.

This clonotype is medium-sized (0.01 to 0.1%) within its sample. The genes are TRBV11-3 and TRBJ2-7, with D possibly matching TRBD2 (6 bases). CDR1 and CDR2 from the germline V gene are SGHNT and YENEEA. The CDR3 covers 15 residues. V was cut by 0 bases and J by 7 bases, with 16 bases left in between. CDR3 in DNA: TGTGCCAGCAGCTTAGAACCGGGCGGGGCCTGGGAGCAGTACTTC. This gives the protein CASSLEPGGAWEQYF.